This TCR beta chain comes out of a study of blood T cell repertoires in COVID-19. Germline values: CDR1 SGHTA, CDR2 FQGTGA. The CDR3 length is 20 residues. Germline trimming cut 5 bases from V and 0 bases from J; bases unmatched to any gene: 11. The table came from immunoSEQ multiplex PCR; TCRdb's copy has only in-frame clones and leaves some out. The profile shows about 260,000 clones, around 89% of them singletons. This sequence joins TRBV7-3 and TRBJ2-2; 14 nucleotides line up with TRBD2. The sequence was obtained from a woman between 50 and 59 years old who had recovered from COVID-19. What was sequenced was PBMCs or T cells enriched from blood (not recorded which). Here the CDR3 reads CASSPLVLTSGRANTGELFF. CDR3 bases: TGTGCCAGCAGCCCCCTAGTACTGACTAGCGGGAGGGCGAACACCGGGGAGCTGTTTTTT.